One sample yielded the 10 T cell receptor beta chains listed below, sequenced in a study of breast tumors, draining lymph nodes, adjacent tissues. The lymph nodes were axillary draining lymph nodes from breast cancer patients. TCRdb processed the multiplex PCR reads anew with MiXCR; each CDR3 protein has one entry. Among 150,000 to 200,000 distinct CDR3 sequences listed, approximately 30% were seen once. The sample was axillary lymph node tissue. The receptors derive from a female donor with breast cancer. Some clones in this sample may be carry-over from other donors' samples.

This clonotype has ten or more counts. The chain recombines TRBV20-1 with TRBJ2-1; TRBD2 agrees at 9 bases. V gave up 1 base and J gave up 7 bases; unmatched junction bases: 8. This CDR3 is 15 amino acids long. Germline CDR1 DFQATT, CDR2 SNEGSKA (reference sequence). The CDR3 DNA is TGCAGTGCTAGAGTCAATAGCCTAGCGGGGAATGAGCAGTTCTTC. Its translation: CSARVNSLAGNEQFF.

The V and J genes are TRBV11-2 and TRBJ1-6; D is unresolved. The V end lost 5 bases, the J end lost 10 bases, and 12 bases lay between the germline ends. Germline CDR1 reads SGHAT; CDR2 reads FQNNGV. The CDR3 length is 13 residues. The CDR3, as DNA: TGTGCCAGCAGCCCCGCAGGAGAATCACCCCTCCACTTT. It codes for CASSPAGESPLHF.

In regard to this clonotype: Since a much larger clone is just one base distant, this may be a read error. DNA for the CDR3: TGTGCCAGCATGCGTGGGTCCCGCTACGAGCAGTACTTC. Translated: CASMRGSRYEQYF. The genes are TRBV6-1 and TRBJ2-7; unclear D gene. The CDR3 is made up of 13 amino acids. The V gene's germline CDR1 is MNHNS and CDR2 SASEGT. The V end was cut by 7 bases, the J end by 3 bases, with 13 bases between.

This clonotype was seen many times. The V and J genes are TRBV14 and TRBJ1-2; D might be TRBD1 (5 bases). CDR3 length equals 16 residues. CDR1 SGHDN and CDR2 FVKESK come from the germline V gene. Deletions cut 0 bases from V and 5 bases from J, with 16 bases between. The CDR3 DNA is TGTGCCAGCAGCCAAGATCGGGGCGGCTCGCCTTATGGCTACACCTTC. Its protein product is CASSQDRGGSPYGYTF.

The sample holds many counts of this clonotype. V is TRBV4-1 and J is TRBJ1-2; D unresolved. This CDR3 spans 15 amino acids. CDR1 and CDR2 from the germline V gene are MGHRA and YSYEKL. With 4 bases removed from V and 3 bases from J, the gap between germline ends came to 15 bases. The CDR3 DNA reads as TGCGCCAGCAGCCTCTGGACGGGAGCGGACTATGGCTACACCTTC. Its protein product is CASSLWTGADYGYTF.

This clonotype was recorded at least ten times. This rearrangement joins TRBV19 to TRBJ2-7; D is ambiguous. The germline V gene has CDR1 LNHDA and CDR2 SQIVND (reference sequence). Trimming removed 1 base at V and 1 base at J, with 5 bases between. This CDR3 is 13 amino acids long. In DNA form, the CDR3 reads TGTGCCAGTAGTATAGGGAGTTCCTACGAGCAGTACTTC. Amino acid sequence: CASSIGSSYEQYF.

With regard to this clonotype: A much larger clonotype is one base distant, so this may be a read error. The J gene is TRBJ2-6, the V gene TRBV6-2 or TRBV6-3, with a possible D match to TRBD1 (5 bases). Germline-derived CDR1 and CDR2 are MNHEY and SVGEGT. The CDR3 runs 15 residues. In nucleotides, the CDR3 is TGTGCCAGCAGTTACTCGATGTCTGGGGCCAACGACCTGACTTTC. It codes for CASSYSMSGANDLTF.

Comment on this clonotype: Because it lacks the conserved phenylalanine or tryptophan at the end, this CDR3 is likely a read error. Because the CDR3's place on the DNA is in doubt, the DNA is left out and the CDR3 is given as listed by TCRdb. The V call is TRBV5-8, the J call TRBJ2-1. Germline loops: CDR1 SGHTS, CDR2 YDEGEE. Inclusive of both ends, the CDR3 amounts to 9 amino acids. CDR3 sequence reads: CASRISRTS.

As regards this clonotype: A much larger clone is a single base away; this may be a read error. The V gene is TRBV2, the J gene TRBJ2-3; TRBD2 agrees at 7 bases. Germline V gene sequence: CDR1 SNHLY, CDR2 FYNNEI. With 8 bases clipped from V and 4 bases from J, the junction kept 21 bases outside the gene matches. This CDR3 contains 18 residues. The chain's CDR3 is CASSRGAGTSPSADTQYF. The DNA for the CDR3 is TGTGCCAGCTCCCGGGGAGCGGGAACGTCTCCTAGCGCAGATACGCAGTATTTT.

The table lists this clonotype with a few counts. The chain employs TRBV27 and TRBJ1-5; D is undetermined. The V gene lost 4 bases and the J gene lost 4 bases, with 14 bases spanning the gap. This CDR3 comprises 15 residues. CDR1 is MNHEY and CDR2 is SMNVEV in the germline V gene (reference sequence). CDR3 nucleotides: TGTGCCAGCAGTTCTGCTATCAGTGGAAATCAGCCCCAGCATTTT. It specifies CASSSAISGNQPQHF.